The 14 T cell receptor beta chains below come from one sample, sequenced in a study of blood T cell repertoires in COVID-19. Sequencing used immunoSEQ multiplex PCR; TCRdb keeps in-frame clones, though not all of them. The data show approximately 140,000 clones, about 80% seen once. Sequencing was done on a sample of peripheral blood. The origin of the receptors is a human donor in a cohort sampled during active COVID-19.

This clone has more than one count but fewer than ten. V and J are TRBV30 and TRBJ1-3; D gene unclear. Trimming removed 2 bases from V and 0 bases from J, with 8 bases in between. This CDR3 has 14 amino acids. The germline gives CDR1 GTSNPN, CDR2 SVGIG (reference sequence). Written as DNA, the CDR3 is TGTGCCTGGAGTTTTCACGGCTCTGGAAACACCATATATTTT. It translates to CAWSFHGSGNTIYF.

The chain is built from TRBV27 and TRBJ2-3; TRBD1 matches 9 bases. The CDR3 runs 19 residues. Germline CDR1 MNHEY, CDR2 SMNVEV (reference sequence). The V gene end was trimmed by 7 bases and the J gene end by 2 bases; junction bases not matched to a gene: 19. DNA for the CDR3: TGTGCCAGCACCACCACGGGGACAGGGCTTCTACGTTTCACAGATACGCAGTATTTT. As protein: CASTTTGTGLLRFTDTQYF.

V usage is TRBV9 and J usage is TRBJ1-2; D is undetermined. CDR3 length: 14 residues. Deletions cut 1 base from V and 1 base from J, with 8 bases between. Germline values: CDR1 SGDLS, CDR2 YYNGEE. CDR3 region: CASSVSPDNYGYTF. In DNA, the CDR3 is TGTGCCAGCAGCGTAAGTCCAGATAACTATGGCTACACCTTC. Filled out from reference TRBV9 and TRBJ1-2, the complete variable domain reads DSGVTQTPKHLITATGQRVTLRCSPRSGDLSVYWYQQSLDQGLQFLIQYYNGEERAKGNILERFSAQQFPDLHSELNLSSLELGDSALYFCASSVSPDNYGYTFGSGTRLTVV.

This CDR3 is CASSDPYSSYEQYF. CDR3 DNA: TGTGCCAGCAGTGACCCCTACAGCTCCTACGAGCAGTACTTC. V gene TRBV6-4 combines with J gene TRBJ2-7, with D unresolved. Per germline, CDR1 MRHNA and CDR2 SNTAGT. The CDR3 is 14 residues long. The germline V and J ends were trimmed by 2 bases and 0 bases, with 8 bases remaining between them.

This chain joins TRBV5-1 and TRBJ1-1, with D tentatively TRBD1 (5 bases). In germline, CDR1 is SGHRS, CDR2 YFSETQ. V was cut by 1 base and J by 0 bases, with 13 bases left in between. This CDR3 has 16 amino acids. The CDR3 coding sequence is TGCGCCAGCAGCTTGAGGCAGGGATCCATGAACACTGAAGCTTTCTTT. As protein: CASSLRQGSMNTEAFF. The complete variable domain, with remaining parts taken from reference TRBV5-1 and TRBJ1-1, reads KAGVTQTPRYLIKTRGQQVTLSCSPISGHRSVSWYQQTPGQGLQFLFEYFSETQRNKGNFPGRFSGRQFSNSRSEMNVSTLELGDSALYLCASSLRQGSMNTEAFFGQGTRLTVV.

This chain links TRBV7-9 with TRBJ1-2; D perhaps matches TRBD1 (5 bases). The CDR3 covers 13 residues. Trimming removed 5 bases from V and 1 base from J, with 8 bases in between. Germline values: CDR1 SEHNR, CDR2 FQNEAQ (reference sequence). This CDR3 reads CASSPDSNYGYTF. The CDR3 DNA reads as TGTGCCAGCAGCCCCGACAGTAACTATGGCTACACCTTC.

The chain combines TRBV15 with TRBJ1-6, with 7 bases fitting TRBD1. J gave up 8 bases and V 5 bases, and 9 bases lay outside the gene matches. Looked up from germline, CDR1 is LNHNV and CDR2 is YYDKDF (reference sequence). The CDR3 contains 15 residues. The DNA for the CDR3 is TGTGCCACCAGCTGGGGACAGACCCAACATTCACCCCTCCACTTT. It yields the protein CATSWGQTQHSPLHF.

This chain uses TRBV5-6 with TRBJ2-7; perhaps TRBD1 as D (5 bases). This CDR3 region has 16 residues. Germline CDR1 SGHDT, CDR2 YYEEEE. V was cut by 4 bases and J by 6 bases, with 23 bases left in between. The CDR3 DNA reads TGTGCCAGCAGCCCTAGAGGCCCGACAGAGCTGGGCGAGCAGTACTTC. It encodes CASSPRGPTELGEQYF.

The chain couples TRBV28 to TRBJ1-1; 7 positions match TRBD1. This CDR3 spans 15 amino acids. V lost 5 bases and J lost 1; bases outside the gene matches: 7. Germline CDR1 MDHEN, CDR2 SYDVKM. CDR3 sequence: CASSGPGTANTEAFF. The CDR3 bases are TGTGCCAGCAGTGGTCCCGGGACAGCGAACACTGAAGCTTTCTTT.

The gene calls are TRBV9 and TRBJ2-1; 13 bases fit TRBD2. This CDR3 contains 14 residues. V lost 5 bases and J lost 8; bases outside the gene matches: 4. CDR1 is SGDLS and CDR2 is YYNGEE in the germline V gene. CDR3 bases: TGTGCCAGCAGAGCAACTAGCGGGGGGGATGAGCAGTTCTTC. Translated, it gives CASRATSGGDEQFF. Full variable domain (rest looked up from reference TRBV9 and TRBJ2-1): DSGVTQTPKHLITATGQRVTLRCSPRSGDLSVYWYQQSLDQGLQFLIQYYNGEERAKGNILERFSAQQFPDLHSELNLSSLELGDSALYFCASRATSGGDEQFFGPGTRLTVL.

In its sample, this clone was seen once. J is TRBJ2-3 and V is TRBV5-6, with 9 bases that match TRBD1. J gave up 4 bases and V 2 bases, and 8 bases lay outside the gene matches. This CDR3 has 16 amino acids. Germline V CDR1 and CDR2: SGHDT, YYEEEE. The CDR3 spells CASSFRDRAFADTQYF. CDR3 nucleotides: TGTGCCAGCAGCTTCCGGGACAGGGCATTTGCAGATACGCAGTATTTT.

The chain has TRBV5-4 and TRBJ2-2; 7 bases line up with TRBD1. V gave up 2 bases and J gave up 1 base; unmatched junction bases: 2. Germline CDR1 is SGHNT and CDR2 is YYREEE (reference sequence). CDR3 length: 15 residues. CDR3 protein: CASSLGTENTGELFF. Written as DNA, the CDR3 is TGTGCCAGCAGCTTAGGGACAGAGAACACCGGGGAGCTGTTTTTT.

The rearrangement uses TRBV4-2 and TRBJ1-2; D call uncertain. Germline CDR1 is LGHNA and CDR2 is YNFKEQ. The CDR3 is made up of 11 amino acids. With 0 bases removed from V and 10 bases from J, the gap between germline ends came to 6 bases. CDR3 protein: CASSQDRYYTF. In nucleotides, the CDR3 is TGTGCCAGCAGCCAAGACAGGTACTACACCTTC.

This clone came up a few times. The J gene is TRBJ1-5, the V gene TRBV6-1; the D gene is possibly TRBD1 (5 bases). Trimming left V 2 bases short and J 4 bases short, with 9 bases between. This CDR3 is built from 14 residues. CDR1 and CDR2 (germline): MNHNS, SASEGT. The CDR3, as DNA: TGTGCCAGCAGTGAAAGTCGGGGGAATCAGCCCCAGCATTTT. It yields the protein CASSESRGNQPQHF.